This TCR beta chain derives from a study of CD4 T cells in relation to SARS-CoV-2 and coronaviruses. Whole-study findings and limits: Roughly 65% of donors had memory CD4+ clonotypes crossrecognizing SARS-CoV-2 and common cold coronavirus spike.

Before the COVID-19 pandemic, during about 2011-2019, CD4+ T cells were taken from unexposed donors. CD4+ T cells were isolated from the cells after around 11 days of culture. Data came from immunoSEQ multiplex PCR; TCRdb stores just in-frame clones and leaves some out. The sample carries about 21,000 clones, around four fifths recorded once. With respect to this clone: Its antigen is not identified.

V was pared by 5 bases and J by 4 bases, with 10 bases of the junction left unmatched. There are 15 residues in the CDR3. The germline CDR1 and CDR2 sequences are SGHKS and YYEKEE (reference sequence). V gene TRBV5-5 combines with J gene TRBJ2-7; TRBD1 aligns across 9 bases. The origin of this receptor is a human donor in good health. The specimen sequenced was CD4+ T cells from PBMCs, cultured in vitro. The CDR3 here is CASSLTGQGGYEQYF. CDR3 nucleotides: TGTGCCAGCAGTTTGACGGGACAGGGTGGATACGAGCAGTACTTC.